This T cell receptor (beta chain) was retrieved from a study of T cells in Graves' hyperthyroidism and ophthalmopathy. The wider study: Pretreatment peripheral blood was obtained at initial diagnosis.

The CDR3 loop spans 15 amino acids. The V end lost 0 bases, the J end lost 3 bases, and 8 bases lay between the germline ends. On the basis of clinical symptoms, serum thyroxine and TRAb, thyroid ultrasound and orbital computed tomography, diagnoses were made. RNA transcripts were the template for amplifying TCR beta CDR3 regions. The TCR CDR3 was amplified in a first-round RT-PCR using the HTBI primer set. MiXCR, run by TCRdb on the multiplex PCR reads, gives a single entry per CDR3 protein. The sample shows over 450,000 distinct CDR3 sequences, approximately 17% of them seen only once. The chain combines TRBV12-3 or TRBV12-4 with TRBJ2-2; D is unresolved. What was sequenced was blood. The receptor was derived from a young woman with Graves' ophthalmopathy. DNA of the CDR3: TGTGCCAGCAGTTTAGCCACATTCCACACCGGGGAGCTGTTTTTT. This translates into CASSLATFHTGELFF.